The entry below describes one T cell receptor beta chain. The table lists this clonotype with a count of one. Its antigen remains undetermined. The input lacks base qualities; no much larger clone sits a single base away. A single read makes a weak case. The record originates from a study of T-cell memory formation after mild COVID-19 listed by TCRdb under 2021. About the study as a whole: Most TCR sequence clusters were specific to one of the two donors. T-cell clones expanding and contracting after mild COVID-19 in a couple of donors were tracked by longitudinal TCRalpha and TCRbeta repertoire sequencing. Two young, previously healthy adult volunteers made up the cohort, one male and one female. Findings and caveats that apply to the study as a whole: Clones that contracted from day 15 to 85 showed balanced CD4/CD8 phenotypes, whereas a second wave of clones that expanded from day 15 to 37 leaned towards CD4+. Some responding clones were detected in pre-infection memory, suggesting pre-existing cross-reactive memory T cells joined the SARS-CoV-2 response. Whether the second-wave clones peaking on day 37 were SARS-CoV-2 specific was not confirmed. Contracting CD4+ clones were located mainly in the CM and EM memory subsets, whereas CD8+ clones were found to be enriched in EMRA. The study included only a couple of mild cases, and larger cohorts that include severe cases with pre-infection samples were judged to be necessary.

Ficoll-Paque density gradient centrifugation was the method used to isolate PBMCs. Sequencing used an Illumina NovaSeq 6000. TCRalpha and TCRbeta cDNA libraries were constructed by 5'RACE with constant-segment primers, with sample barcodes and unique molecular identifiers being introduced. RNA was extracted from every sample with Trizol reagent. Libraries were amplified in two PCR steps, with a second sample barcode and Illumina TruSeq adapters added in the second step. The libraries were sequenced on an Illumina NovaSeq using 2 x 150 bp paired-end reads. The paper's processing steps were these. Demultiplexing of reads and collapsing into UMI-guided consensus sequences were performed with migec v1.2.7. Using mixcr v2.1.11, UMI consensuses were aligned to TRA and TRB V and J templates and then assembled into clonotypes. A clonotype was counted as expanded or contracted only when both edgeR and NoisET called the clonotype significant, with the noise models trained on biological replicates. For edgeR calls, the cutoffs were a false discovery rate-adjusted p below 0.01 and a log2 fold-change threshold of 1. PCA with hierarchical clustering of max-normalized trajectories of the 1000 most abundant clonotypes was used as exploratory dynamics analysis. Separately sequenced CD4+ and CD8+ repertoires were used to assign the CD4 or CD8 phenotype of responding clones. TCRdb itself trimmed the public reads at Q25 with fastp, ran MiXCR and retained productive beta chains. CDR3 protein sequences are deduplicated, and each keeps its most common genes and DNA. These V and J calls originate from TCRdb's pipeline instead of the authors' own analysis. This sample lists 470,000 or so distinct CDR3 sequences; around 17% were detected once. The top ten clonotypes cover roughly 21% of the sample.

V is reduced by 5 bases and J by 5 bases, leaving a spacing of 13 bases between them. The CDR3 runs 13 residues from the cysteine to the phenylalanine. This entry keeps only the CDR3 DNA: 39 bases, framed from base 1. Recombination joined TRBV12-3 or TRBV12-4 with TRBJ2-7, and perhaps TRBD1 as D gene, on 6 matching bases. Input material: PBMCs or a T cell subset sorted from them (not recorded which). This TCR was recovered from a man younger than 35 who had mild COVID-19 (a few samples of this study predate the infection). The sample titles of this study are shuffled in the database, so cell type and time point are left out; the donor was told from shared clones. The base sequence is TGTGCCAGCAGTGCCAGGGGCAGGAACGAGCAGTACTTC. It codes for CASSARGRNEQYF.